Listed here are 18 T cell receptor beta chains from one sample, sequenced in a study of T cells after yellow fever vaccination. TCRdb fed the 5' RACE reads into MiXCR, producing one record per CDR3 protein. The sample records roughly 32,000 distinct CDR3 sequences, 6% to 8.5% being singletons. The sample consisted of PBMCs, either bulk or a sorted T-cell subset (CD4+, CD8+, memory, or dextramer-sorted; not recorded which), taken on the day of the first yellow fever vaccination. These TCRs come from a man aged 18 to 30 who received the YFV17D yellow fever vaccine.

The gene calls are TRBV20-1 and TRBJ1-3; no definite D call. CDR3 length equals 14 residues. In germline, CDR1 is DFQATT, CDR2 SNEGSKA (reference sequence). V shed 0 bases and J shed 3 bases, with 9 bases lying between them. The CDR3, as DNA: TGCAGTGCTAGAGATGGTACGGGTGGAAACACCATATATTTT. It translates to CSARDGTGGNTIYF.

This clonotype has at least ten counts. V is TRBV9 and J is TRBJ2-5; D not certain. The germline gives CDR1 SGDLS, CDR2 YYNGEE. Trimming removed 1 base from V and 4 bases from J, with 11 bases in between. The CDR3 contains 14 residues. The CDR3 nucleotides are TGTGCCAGCAGCGTACAGGCTTTCGTAGAGACCCAGTACTTC. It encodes CASSVQAFVETQYF.

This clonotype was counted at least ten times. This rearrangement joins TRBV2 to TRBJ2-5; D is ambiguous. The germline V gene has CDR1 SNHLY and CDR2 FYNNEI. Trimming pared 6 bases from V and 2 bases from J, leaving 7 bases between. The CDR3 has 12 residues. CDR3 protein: CASRKDQETQYF. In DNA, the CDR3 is TGTGCCAGCAGGAAAGATCAAGAGACCCAGTACTTC.

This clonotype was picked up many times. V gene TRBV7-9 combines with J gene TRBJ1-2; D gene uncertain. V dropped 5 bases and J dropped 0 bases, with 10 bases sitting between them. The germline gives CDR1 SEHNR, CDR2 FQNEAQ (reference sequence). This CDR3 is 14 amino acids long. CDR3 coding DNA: TGTGCCAGCAGCCGGGGTCAGGCTAACTATGGCTACACCTTC. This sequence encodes CASSRGQANYGYTF.

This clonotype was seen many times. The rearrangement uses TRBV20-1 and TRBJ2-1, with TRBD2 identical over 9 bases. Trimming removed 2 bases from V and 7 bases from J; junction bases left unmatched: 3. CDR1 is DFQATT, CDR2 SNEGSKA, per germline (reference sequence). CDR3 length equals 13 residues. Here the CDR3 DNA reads TGCAGTGCTAGACGGCTAGCGGGAAATGAGCAGTTCTTC. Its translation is CSARRLAGNEQFF.

The CDR3 is CASSRDDTRDGYTF. The CDR3, as DNA: TGTGCCAGCAGCCGAGATGACACGCGGGATGGCTACACCTTC. J is TRBJ1-2 and V is TRBV9; D gene unclear. The ends were cut back, 4 bases at V and 6 bases at J, with 16 bases in the middle. This CDR3 is built from 14 residues. Germline CDR1 is SGDLS and CDR2 is YYNGEE.

The CDR3 here is CARSRDIYNEQFF. The DNA for the CDR3 is TGTGCCAGAAGCCGGGACATATACAATGAGCAGTTCTTC. The gene calls are TRBV5-3 and TRBJ2-1, with D possibly matching TRBD1 (6 bases). TRBV5-3 is known as an ORF, though its function is uncertain. V was clipped by 4 bases and J by 4 bases, with 9 bases between them. CDR3 length equals 13 residues.

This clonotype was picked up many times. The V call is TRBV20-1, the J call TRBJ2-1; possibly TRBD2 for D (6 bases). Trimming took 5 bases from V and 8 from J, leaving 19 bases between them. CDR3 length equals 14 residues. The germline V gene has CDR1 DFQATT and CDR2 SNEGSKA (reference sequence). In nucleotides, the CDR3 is TGCAGTGCTCATCCCGGGGGTAGGGGCGATGAGCAGTTCTTC. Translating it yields CSAHPGGRGDEQFF.

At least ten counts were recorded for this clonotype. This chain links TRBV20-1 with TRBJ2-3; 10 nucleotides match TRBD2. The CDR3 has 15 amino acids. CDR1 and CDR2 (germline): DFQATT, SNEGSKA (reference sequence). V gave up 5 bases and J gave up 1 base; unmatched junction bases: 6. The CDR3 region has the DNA TGCAGTGCTGGATATAGCGGGGGGCGCACAGATACGCAGTATTTT. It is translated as CSAGYSGGRTDTQYF.

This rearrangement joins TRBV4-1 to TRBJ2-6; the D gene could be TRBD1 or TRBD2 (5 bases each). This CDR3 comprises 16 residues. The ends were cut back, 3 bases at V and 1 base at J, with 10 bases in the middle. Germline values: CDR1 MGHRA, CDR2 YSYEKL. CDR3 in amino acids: CASSQRGASGANVLTF. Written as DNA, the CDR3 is TGCGCCAGCAGCCAGAGAGGGGCTTCTGGGGCCAACGTCCTGACTTTC.

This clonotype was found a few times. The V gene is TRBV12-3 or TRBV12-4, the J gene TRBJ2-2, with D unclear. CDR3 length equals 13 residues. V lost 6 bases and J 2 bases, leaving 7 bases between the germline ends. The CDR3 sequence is CASSPDNTGELFF. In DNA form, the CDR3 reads TGTGCCAGCAGCCCTGATAACACCGGGGAGCTGTTTTTT.

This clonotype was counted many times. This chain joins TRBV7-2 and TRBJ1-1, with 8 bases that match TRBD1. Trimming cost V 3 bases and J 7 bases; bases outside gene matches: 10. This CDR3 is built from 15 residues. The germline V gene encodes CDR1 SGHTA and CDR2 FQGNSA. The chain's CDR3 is CASSLTPGTGYEAFF. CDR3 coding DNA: TGTGCCAGCAGCTTGACCCCCGGGACAGGATATGAAGCTTTCTTT.

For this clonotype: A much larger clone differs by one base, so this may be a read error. For the CDR3, the DNA is TGCGCCAGCAGCCAAGAATGGTGGGAGACTGAAGCTTTCTTT. Translation: CASSQEWWETEAFF. The chain is built from TRBV4-1 and TRBJ1-1; D unclear. CDR3 length: 14 residues. V was cut by 0 bases and J by 5 bases, with 10 bases left in between. Germline CDR1 reads MGHRA; CDR2 reads YSYEKL.

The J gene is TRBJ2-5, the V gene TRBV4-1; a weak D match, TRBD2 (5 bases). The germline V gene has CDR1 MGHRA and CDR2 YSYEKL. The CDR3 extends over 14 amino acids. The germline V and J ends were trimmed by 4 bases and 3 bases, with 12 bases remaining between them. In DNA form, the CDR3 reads TGCGCCAGCAGCCCCCTCCCGGGGAAAGAGACCCAGTACTTC. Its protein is CASSPLPGKETQYF.

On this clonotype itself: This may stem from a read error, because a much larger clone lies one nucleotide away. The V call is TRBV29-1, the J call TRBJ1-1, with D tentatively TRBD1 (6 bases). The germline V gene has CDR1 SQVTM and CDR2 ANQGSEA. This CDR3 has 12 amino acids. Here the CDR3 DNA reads TGCAGCGCAGGGGTCATGAAGACTGAAGCTTTCTTT. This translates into CSAGVMKTEAFF.

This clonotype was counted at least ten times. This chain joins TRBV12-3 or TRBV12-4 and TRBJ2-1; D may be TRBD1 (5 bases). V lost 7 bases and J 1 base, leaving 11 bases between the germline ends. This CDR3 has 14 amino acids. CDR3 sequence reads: CASIQQGSYNEQFF. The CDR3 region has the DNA TGTGCCAGCATCCAGCAGGGATCCTACAATGAGCAGTTCTTC.

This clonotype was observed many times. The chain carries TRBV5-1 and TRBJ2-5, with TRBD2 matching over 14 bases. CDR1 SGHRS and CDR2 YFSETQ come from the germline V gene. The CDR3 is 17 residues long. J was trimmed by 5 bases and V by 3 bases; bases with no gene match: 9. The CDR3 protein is CASSWTSGGSGGETQYF. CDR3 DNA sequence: TGCGCCAGCAGCTGGACTAGCGGGGGGTCAGGAGGGGAGACCCAGTACTTC. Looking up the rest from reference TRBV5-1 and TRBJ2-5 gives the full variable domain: KAGVTQTPRYLIKTRGQQVTLSCSPISGHRSVSWYQQTPGQGLQFLFEYFSETQRNKGNFPGRFSGRQFSNSRSEMNVSTLELGDSALYLCASSWTSGGSGGETQYFGPGTRLLVL.

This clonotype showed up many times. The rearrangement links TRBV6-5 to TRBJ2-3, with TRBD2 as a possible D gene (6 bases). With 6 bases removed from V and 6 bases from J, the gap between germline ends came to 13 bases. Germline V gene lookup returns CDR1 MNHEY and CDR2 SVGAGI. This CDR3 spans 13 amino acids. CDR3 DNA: TGTGCCAGCAGGACCGGGGGAGTGGATACGCAGTATTTT. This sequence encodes CASRTGGVDTQYF.